This T cell receptor (beta chain) was sequenced for a study of cytomegalovirus exposure and HLA in healthy donors. PCR primers comprised 60 Vbeta and 13 Jbeta primers. Some clones are missing from TCRdb's copy, which holds only in-frame ones; the method was immunoSEQ multiplex PCR. The table has about 70,000 clones, 65% to 75% seen once; the top ten hold 8.5% to 14%. This CDR3 comprises 13 residues. CDR1 is MNHEY, CDR2 SVGAGI, per germline. V was pared by 6 bases and J by 3 bases, with 11 bases between. The chain is built from TRBV6-5 and TRBJ1-1; the D gene is possibly TRBD1 (6 bases). The material sequenced was PBMCs. The receptor's source is a woman in her sixties or seventies in good health and CMV-seropositive. Here the CDR3 reads CASRGGGYTEAFF. The CDR3 nucleotides are TGTGCCAGCAGAGGGGGGGGGTACACTGAAGCTTTCTTT.